This TCR beta chain is from a study of beta chain features in type 1 diabetes. The wider study: The patients were much like the healthy donors in age, gender and cell yields. Roughly 98 million sorted cells were examined across all samples.

Of the isolated RNA, all was reverse transcribed, and so the sequenced material was expressed TCRB transcripts. Approximately 3.6 million reads, on average, came from each naive, central memory and regulatory T cell sample. Only in-frame clones appear in the TCRdb table, and some are missing; sequencing was by immunoSEQ multiplex PCR. The data show a few hundred thousand clones, roughly 15% seen once. This clone showed up just a few times. Sorting that relied on CD45RO/CCR7/CD25/CD127/CD95/CD27 yielded CD4+ naive, central memory, regulatory and stem cell-like memory cells. This CDR3 is built from 13 residues. Trimming stripped 10 bases from V and 6 bases from J, with 19 bases between. Germline V gene lookup returns CDR1 ENHRY and CDR2 SYGVKD.

The sample comprised central memory CD4+ T cells from blood. The V call is TRBV10-3, the J call TRBJ2-7; no firm D call. This sequence originates from a man aged 25 to 45 in good health. In nucleotides, the CDR3 is TGTGCCACGGGTGGTGGGGATTGGGGCGAGCAGTACGTC. This gives the protein CATGGGDWGEQYV.